This entry is about one T cell receptor beta chain. Its target is unknown. The germline V gene has CDR1 MNHEY and CDR2 SVGAGI. Trimming shortened V by 7 bases and J by 1 base, and 16 bases separated the two germline ends. The length of the CDR3 is 15 residues. Profiled with immunoSEQ multiplex PCR; TCRdb holds only in-frame clones, not every one. The sample yields some 15,000 clones, about 90% seen once. These data are taken from a study of chemoradiotherapy in HPV16-positive cancers. Study-level background: Candidate HPV-specific clones and shared TCR motifs came from two HPV16-positive patients.

The study's findings and limits: HPV-specific T cells were functionally defined from only a couple of HPV16-positive patients. Candidate HPV-specific clones and E7-related TCR motifs grew in tumor during treatment.

The TCR was taken from a human donor with HPV-associated anogenital cancer. The specimen comprised blood, sampled from a patient who underwent chemoradiotherapy. The rearrangement links TRBV6-5 to TRBJ1-1; no reliable D call. CDR3 DNA sequence: TGTGCCAGCAACGACGCGCAGTCCTCGAACACTGAAGCTTTCTTT. It codes for CASNDAQSSNTEAFF.